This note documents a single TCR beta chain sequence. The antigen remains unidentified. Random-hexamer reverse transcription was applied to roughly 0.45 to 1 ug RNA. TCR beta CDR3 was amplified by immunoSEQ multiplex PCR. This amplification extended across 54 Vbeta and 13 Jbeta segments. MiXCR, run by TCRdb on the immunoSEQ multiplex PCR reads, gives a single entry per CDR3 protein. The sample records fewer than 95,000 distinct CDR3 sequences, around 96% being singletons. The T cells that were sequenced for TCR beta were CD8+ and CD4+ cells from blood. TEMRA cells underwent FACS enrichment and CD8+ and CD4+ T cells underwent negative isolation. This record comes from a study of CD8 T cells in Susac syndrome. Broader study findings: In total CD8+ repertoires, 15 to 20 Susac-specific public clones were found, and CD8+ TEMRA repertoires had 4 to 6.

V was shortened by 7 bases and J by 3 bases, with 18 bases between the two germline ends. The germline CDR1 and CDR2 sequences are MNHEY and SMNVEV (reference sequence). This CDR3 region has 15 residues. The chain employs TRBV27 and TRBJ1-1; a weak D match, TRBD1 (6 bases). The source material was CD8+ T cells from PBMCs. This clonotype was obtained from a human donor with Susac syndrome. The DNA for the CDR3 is TGTGCCAGCAATTGGGGGGGCCCTCCGGACACTGAAGCTTTCTTT. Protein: CASNWGGPPDTEAFF.